The 5 T cell receptor beta chains below were found in one sample sequenced in a study of PD-L1 blockade in urothelial cancer. Assay used: immunoSEQ multiplex PCR; TCRdb lists only in-frame clones, some missing. The sample has tens of thousands of clones; over 75% are singletons. The specimen comprised PBMCs, sampled around atezolizumab (anti-PD-L1) treatment. The receptors here all came from a man aged 35-49 years with urothelial cancer.

This clone has only a few counts. The chain couples TRBV2 to TRBJ2-3; D is possibly TRBD2 (6 bases). The germline V gene has CDR1 SNHLY and CDR2 FYNNEI. The CDR3 totals 13 residues. V lost 6 bases to trimming and J lost 0 bases, with 7 bases between them. The CDR3: CASRGTSTDTQYF. CDR3 coding DNA: TGTGCCAGCAGGGGGACTAGCACAGATACGCAGTATTTT.

The chain recombines TRBV4-3 with TRBJ2-3, with D maybe TRBD1 (6 bases). The V end lost 3 bases, the J end lost 0 bases, and 10 bases lay between the germline ends. Looked up from germline, CDR1 is LGHNA and CDR2 is YSLEER. This CDR3 contains 15 residues. The CDR3 sequence is CASSHAQGSTDTQYF. CDR3 coding DNA: TGCGCCAGCAGCCACGCCCAGGGGAGCACAGATACGCAGTATTTT.

The genes are TRBV7-2 and TRBJ1-2; 8 nucleotides line up with TRBD1. Germline lookup yields CDR1 SGHTA and CDR2 FQGNSA. The trim removed 5 bases at V and 4 bases at J, leaving 6 bases unmatched. The CDR3 is 14 residues long. CDR3 amino acids: CASSPRTGRYGYTF. The CDR3, as DNA: TGTGCCAGCAGCCCACGGACAGGGCGCTATGGCTACACCTTC.

J is TRBJ2-1 and V is TRBV7-2; perhaps TRBD1 as D (5 bases). Germline CDR1 is SGHTA and CDR2 is FQGNSA. V was clipped by 3 bases and J by 6 bases, with 9 bases between them. The CDR3 extends over 13 amino acids. The CDR3 protein is CASSLGPPNEQFF. CDR3 bases: TGTGCCAGCAGCTTGGGGCCTCCCAATGAGCAGTTCTTC.

For this clone: This sample also contains other DNA sequences that code for the same CDR3. The V gene is TRBV5-1, the J gene TRBJ2-1, with TRBD1 as a possible D gene (6 bases). The CDR3 length is 13 residues. Germline CDR1 is SGHRS and CDR2 is YFSETQ. V was clipped by 3 bases and J by 3 bases, with 7 bases between them. The CDR3 DNA reads TGCGCCAGCAGCTCGGACAGCTACAATGAGCAGTTCTTC. Its translation is CASSSDSYNEQFF.